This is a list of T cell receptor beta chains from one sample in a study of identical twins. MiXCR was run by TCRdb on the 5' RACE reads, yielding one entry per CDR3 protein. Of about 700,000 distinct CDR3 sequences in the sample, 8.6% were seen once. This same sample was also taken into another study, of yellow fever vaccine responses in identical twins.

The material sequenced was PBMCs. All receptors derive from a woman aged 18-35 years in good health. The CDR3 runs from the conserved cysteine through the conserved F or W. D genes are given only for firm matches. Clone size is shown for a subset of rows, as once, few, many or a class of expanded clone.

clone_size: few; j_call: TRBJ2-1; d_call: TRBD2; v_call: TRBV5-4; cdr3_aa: CASSLGLAVSYNEQFF; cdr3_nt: TGTGCCAGCAGCTTGGGACTAGCGGTCTCCTACAATGAGCAGTTCTTC
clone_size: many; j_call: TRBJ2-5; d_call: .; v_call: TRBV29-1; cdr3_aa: CSVGRNQETQYF; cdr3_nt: TGCAGCGTTGGACGGAACCAAGAGACCCAGTACTTC
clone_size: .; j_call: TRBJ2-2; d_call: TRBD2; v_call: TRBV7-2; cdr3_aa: CASSSGLAGAVGELFF; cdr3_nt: TGTGCCAGCAGCTCGGGACTAGCGGGAGCGGTCGGGGAGCTGTTTTTT
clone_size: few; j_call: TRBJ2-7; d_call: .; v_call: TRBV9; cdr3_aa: CASSVGRGLSYEQYF; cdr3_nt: TGTGCCAGCAGCGTAGGCAGGGGCCTCTCCTACGAGCAGTACTTC
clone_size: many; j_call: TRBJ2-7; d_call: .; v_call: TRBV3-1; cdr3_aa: CASSQAGHEQYF; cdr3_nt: TGTGCCAGCAGCCAAGCGGGCCACGAGCAGTACTTC
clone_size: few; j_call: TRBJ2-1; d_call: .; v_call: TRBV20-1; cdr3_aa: CSAPDLEEANEQFF; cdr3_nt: TGCAGTGCCCCCGACCTCGAGGAGGCTAATGAGCAGTTCTTC
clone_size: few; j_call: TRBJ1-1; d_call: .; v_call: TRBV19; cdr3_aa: CASSMKGSNTEAFF; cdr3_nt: TGTGCCAGTAGTATGAAGGGGTCAAACACTGAAGCTTTCTTT
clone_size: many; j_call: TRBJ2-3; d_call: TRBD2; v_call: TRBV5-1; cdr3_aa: CASSFPGLADTDTQYF; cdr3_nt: TGCGCCAGCAGCTTCCCAGGACTAGCGGACACAGATACGCAGTATTTT
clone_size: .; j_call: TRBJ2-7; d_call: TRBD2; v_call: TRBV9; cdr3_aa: CASSWGGNEQYF; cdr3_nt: TGTGCCAGCAGCTGGGGGGGTAATGAGCAGTACTTC
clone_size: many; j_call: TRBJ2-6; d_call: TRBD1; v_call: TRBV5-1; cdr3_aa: CASSLAGQSSGANVLTF; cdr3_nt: TGCGCCAGCAGCTTGGCGGGACAGTCCTCTGGGGCCAACGTCCTGACTTTC
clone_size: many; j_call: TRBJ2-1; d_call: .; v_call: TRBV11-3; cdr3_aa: CASSLGDQEQFF; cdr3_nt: TGTGCCAGCAGCTTAGGTGACCAAGAGCAGTTCTTC
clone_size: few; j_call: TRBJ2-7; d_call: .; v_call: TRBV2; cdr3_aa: CASSEAGGQPGEQYF; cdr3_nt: TGTGCCAGCAGTGAAGCAGGCGGGCAGCCAGGCGAGCAGTACTTC
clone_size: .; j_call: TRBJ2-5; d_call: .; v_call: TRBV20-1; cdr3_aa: CSARDLQSGETQYF; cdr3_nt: TGCAGTGCTAGAGATCTTCAGTCGGGAGAGACCCAGTACTTC
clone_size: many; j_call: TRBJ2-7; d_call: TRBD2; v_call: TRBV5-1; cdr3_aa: CASSLASGASSYEQYF; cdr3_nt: TGCGCCAGCAGCTTGGCTAGCGGGGCGAGCTCCTACGAGCAGTACTTC
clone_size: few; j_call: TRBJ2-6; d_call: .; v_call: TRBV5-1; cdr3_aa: CASSLGDSSGANVLTF; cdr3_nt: TGCGCCAGCAGCTTGGGAGACAGCTCTGGGGCCAACGTCCTGACTTTC
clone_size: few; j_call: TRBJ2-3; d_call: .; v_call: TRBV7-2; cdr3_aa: CASSLAGLSLGESDTQYF; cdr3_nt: TGTGCCAGCAGCTTAGCTGGATTATCGCTAGGGGAGTCGGATACGCAGTATTTT
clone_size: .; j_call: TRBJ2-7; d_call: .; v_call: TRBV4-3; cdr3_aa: CASSQDRLTNTEQYF; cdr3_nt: TGCGCCAGCAGCCAAGATAGACTGACAAATACAGAGCAGTACTTC
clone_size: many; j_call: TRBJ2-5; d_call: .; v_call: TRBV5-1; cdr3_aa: CASSLGLAGGETQYF; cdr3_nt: TGCGCCAGCAGCTTGGGTCTAGCTGGTGGAGAGACCCAGTACTTC
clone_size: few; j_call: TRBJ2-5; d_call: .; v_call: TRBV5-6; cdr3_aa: CASSRSSQGGRETQYF; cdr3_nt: TGTGCCAGCAGCCGGAGTTCCCAGGGGGGGAGAGAGACCCAGTACTTC
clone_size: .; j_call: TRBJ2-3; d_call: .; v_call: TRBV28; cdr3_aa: CASSPDSNFERRTQYF; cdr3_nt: TGTGCCAGCAGTCCGGACAGCAACTTTGAACGGAGGACGCAGTATTTT
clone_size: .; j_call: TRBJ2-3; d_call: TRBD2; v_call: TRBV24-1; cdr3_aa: CATSDGPSGSHTQYF; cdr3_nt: TGTGCCACCAGTGATGGGCCTAGCGGGTCGCATACGCAGTATTTT
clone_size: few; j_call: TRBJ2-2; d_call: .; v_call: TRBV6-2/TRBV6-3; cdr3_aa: CATREGPTGELFF; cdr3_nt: TGTGCCACGCGGGAAGGACCCACCGGGGAGCTGTTTTTT
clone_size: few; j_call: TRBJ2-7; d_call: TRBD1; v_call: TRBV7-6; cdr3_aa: CASSFERDSEQYF; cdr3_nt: TGTGCCAGCAGCTTTGAACGGGACAGCGAGCAGTACTTC
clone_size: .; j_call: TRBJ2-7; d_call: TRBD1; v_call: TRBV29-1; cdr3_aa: CSVGTAVSYEQYF; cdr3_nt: TGCAGCGTCGGGACAGCGGTTTCCTACGAGCAGTACTTC
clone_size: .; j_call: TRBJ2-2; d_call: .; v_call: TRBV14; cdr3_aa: CASSTTRHSNTGELFF; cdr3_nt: TGTGCCAGCAGCACCACGAGACACTCGAACACCGGGGAGCTGTTTTTT
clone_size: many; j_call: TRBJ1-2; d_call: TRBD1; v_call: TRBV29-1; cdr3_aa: CSVPGGLDGYTF; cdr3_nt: TGCAGCGTTCCAGGGGGATTGGATGGCTACACCTTC
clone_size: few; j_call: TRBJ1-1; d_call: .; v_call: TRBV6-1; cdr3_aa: CASRGDPGEVTEAFF; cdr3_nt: TGTGCCAGCAGGGGGGATCCGGGGGAGGTCACTGAAGCTTTCTTT
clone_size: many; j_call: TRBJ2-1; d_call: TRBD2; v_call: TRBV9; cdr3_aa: CASSVGSGGSNEQFF; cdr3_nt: TGTGCCAGCAGCGTAGGTAGCGGGGGGTCCAATGAGCAGTTCTTC
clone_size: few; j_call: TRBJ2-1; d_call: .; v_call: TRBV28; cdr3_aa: CASSSSTRGTGNEQFF; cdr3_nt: TGTGCCAGCAGTTCCTCGACCAGGGGTACTGGGAATGAGCAGTTCTTC
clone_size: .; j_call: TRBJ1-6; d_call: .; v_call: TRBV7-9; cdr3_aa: CASTGTEGNSPLHF; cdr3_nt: TGTGCCAGCACCGGGACTGAGGGGAATTCACCCCTCCACTTT
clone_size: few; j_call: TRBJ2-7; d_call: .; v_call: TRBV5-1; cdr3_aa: CASSFRTDSYEQYF; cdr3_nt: TGCGCCAGCAGCTTTAGGACAGACTCCTACGAGCAGTACTTC
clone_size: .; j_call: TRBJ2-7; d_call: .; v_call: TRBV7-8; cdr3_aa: CASSSRDDSYEQYF; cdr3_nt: TGTGCCAGCAGCTCAAGAGACGACTCCTACGAGCAGTACTTC
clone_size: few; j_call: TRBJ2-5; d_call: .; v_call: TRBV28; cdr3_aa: CASTGVGETQYF; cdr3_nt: TGTGCCAGCACAGGGGTGGGAGAGACCCAGTACTTC
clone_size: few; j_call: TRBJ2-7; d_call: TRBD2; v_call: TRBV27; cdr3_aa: CASRGSGNSEQYF; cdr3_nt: TGTGCCAGCAGGGGTAGCGGGAACAGCGAGCAGTACTTC
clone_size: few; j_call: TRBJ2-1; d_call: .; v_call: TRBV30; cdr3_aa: CAWSFGRSYNEQFF; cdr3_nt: TGTGCCTGGAGTTTTGGACGCTCCTACAATGAGCAGTTCTTC
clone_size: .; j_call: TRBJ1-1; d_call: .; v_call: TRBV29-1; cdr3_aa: CSVVKDTEAFF; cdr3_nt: TGCAGCGTTGTAAAGGACACTGAAGCTTTCTTT